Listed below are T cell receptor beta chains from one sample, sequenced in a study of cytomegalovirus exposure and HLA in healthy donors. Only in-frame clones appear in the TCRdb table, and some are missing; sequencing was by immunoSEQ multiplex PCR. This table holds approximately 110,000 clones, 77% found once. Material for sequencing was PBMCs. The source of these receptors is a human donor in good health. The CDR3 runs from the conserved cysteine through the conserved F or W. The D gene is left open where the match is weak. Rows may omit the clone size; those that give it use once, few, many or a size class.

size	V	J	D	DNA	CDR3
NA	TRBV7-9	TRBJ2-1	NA	TGTGCCAGCAGCTCCGTCGCCCCCCGGGAGACGGGCTACAATGAGCAGTTCTTC	CASSSVAPRETGYNEQFF
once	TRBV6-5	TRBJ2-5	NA	TGTGCCAGCAGCCCGGGGGGCTCTGAAGAGCAGTACTTC	CASSPGGSEEQYF
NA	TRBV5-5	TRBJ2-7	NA	TGTGCCAGCAGCTTGAGACTTTACTACGAGCAGTACTTC	CASSLRLYYEQYF
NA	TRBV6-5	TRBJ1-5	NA	TGTGCCAGCAGTAGGCAGGGGAATCAGCCCCAGCATTTT	CASSRQGNQPQHF
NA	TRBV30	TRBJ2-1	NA	TGTGCCTGGACTTCGGGGTCGAATGAGCAGTTCTTC	CAWTSGSNEQFF
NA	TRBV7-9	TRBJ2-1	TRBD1	TGTGCCAGCAGCTGGGGACAGGGATCGGCTGAGCAGTTCTTC	CASSWGQGSAEQFF
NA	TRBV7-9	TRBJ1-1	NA	TGTGCCAGCAGCACCCTGACCGGGAGGGCTGAAGCTTTCTTT	CASSTLTGRAEAFF
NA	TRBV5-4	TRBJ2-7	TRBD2	TGTGCCAGCAGCTCTGGGGGTCTTGGGACTAGCGGCTCCTACGAGCAGTACTTC	CASSSGGLGTSGSYEQYF
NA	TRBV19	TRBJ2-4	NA	TGTGCCAGTAGCCAACAGGGAATGGAGAAAAACATTCAGTACTTC	CASSQQGMEKNIQYF
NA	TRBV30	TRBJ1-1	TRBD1	TGTGCCTGGTCCCTGGGACAGGTAGTCACTGAAGCTTTCTTT	CAWSLGQVVTEAFF
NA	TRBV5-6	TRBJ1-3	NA	TGTGCCACCGGCGGACGGGGGTCTGGAAACACCATATATTTT	CATGGRGSGNTIYF
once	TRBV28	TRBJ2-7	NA	TGTGCCAGCAGTTTATCCGATATGGACAGTCGGCCGCAGTACTTC	CASSLSDMDSRPQYF
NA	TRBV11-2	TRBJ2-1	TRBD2	TGTGCCAGCAGCTCAGAACTGGGACTAGCGGGCAAGGATGAGCAGTTCTTC	CASSSELGLAGKDEQFF
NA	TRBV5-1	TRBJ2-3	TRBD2	TGCGCCAGCAGCTTGGCAGCGGGAGCATCAGATACGCAGTATTTT	CASSLAAGASDTQYF
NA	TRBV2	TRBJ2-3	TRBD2	TGTGCCAGCCGGACTAGCGGTAACACAGATACGCAGTATTTT	CASRTSGNTDTQYF
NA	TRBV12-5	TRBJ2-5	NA	TGTGCTAGTGGTTTGGTCCCTCCAGGGGGGGAGACCCAGTACTTC	CASGLVPPGGETQYF
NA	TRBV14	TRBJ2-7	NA	TGTGCCAGCAGCCACAGGGGAAGGGGCGAGCAGTACTTC	CASSHRGRGEQYF
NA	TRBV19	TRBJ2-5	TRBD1	TGTGCCAGTAGTAGGGACAGGGAGGGGGTTAGGACCCAGTACTTC	CASSRDREGVRTQYF